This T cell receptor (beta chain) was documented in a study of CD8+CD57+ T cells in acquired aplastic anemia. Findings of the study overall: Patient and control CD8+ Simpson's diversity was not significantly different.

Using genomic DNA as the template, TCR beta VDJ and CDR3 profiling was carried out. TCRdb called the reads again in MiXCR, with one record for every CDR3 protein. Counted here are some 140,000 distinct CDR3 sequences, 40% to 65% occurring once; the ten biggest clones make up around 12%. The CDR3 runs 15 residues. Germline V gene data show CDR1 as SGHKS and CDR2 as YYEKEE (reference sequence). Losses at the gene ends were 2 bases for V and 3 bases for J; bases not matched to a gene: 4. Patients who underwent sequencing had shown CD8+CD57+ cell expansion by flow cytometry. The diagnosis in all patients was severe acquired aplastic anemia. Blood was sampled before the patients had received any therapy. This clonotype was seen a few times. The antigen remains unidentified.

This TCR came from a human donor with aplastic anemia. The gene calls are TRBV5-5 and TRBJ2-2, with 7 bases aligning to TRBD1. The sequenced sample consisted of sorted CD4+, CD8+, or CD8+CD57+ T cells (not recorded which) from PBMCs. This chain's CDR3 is CASSFKGADTGELFF. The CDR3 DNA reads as TGTGCCAGCAGCTTTAAGGGGGCAGACACCGGGGAGCTGTTTTTT.